The text below deals with one T cell receptor beta chain. Antigen unknown. Combining a sample-barcoded 5' primer with a J-beta primer mix, a second PCR ran for roughly 7 to 12 cycles. TCRdb independently ran MiXCR on the 5' RACE reads; one entry per CDR3 protein. The table lists about 1.6 million distinct CDR3 sequences, roughly a third of them singletons. The sample originates from a study of blood T cells in healthy people across ages. Trimming cost V 4 bases and J 15 bases, with 13 bases left between them. The germline CDR1 and CDR2 sequences are SGHTA and FQGNSA. This CDR3 has 11 amino acids. The study, taken as a whole, reports: More naive CD4+ cells and higher diversity were found in long-lived than in aged donors.

This sequence joins TRBV7-2 and TRBJ2-1; tentatively, D is TRBD1 (6 bases). This TCR derives from a woman in her 30s in good health. The sample comprised blood. The CDR3 nucleotides are TGTGCCAGCAGCTCAGGGGAACCTAGGTTCTTC. As protein: CASSSGEPRFF.